This T cell receptor beta chain stems from a study of response to subunit inactivated influenza vaccine. J was trimmed by 5 bases and V by 5 bases; bases with no gene match: 10. This CDR3 contains 16 residues. Germline CDR1 MGHDK, CDR2 SYGVNS. Study conclusions and caveats: The study's authors posited that every seasonal influenza vaccination enlists few new T cells.

MiXCR, applied by TCRdb to the RT-PCR reads, yields one record per CDR3 protein. The sample records approximately 520,000 distinct CDR3 sequences, roughly 23% being singletons. On this clonotype itself: The antigen is not known.

V gene TRBV25-1 combines with J gene TRBJ2-2; 8 bases align to TRBD1. The sequences come from CD4+ T cells sorted from PBMCs, collected 4 to 6 days after vaccination. The sequence derives from a man aged 45-65 years who received an inactivated influenza vaccine. CDR3 residues: CASSQIGTGITGELFF. As DNA, the CDR3 is TGTGCCAGCAGTCAAATCGGGACAGGCATTACCGGGGAGCTGTTTTTT.